This T cell receptor beta chain is drawn from a study of cytomegalovirus exposure and HLA in healthy donors. Study context: Prior work identified around 110 million unique TCR beta sequences in 150 million to 200 million T cells.

As concerns this clone: Its antigen is unidentified. Because the CDR3's place on the DNA is in doubt, the DNA is left out and the CDR3 is given as listed by TCRdb.

Germline CDR1 is MNHEY and CDR2 is SMNVEV (reference sequence). Counting both end residues, the CDR3 totals 16 amino acids. Study results and caveats: Sequencing had likely introduced a cluster of highly shared sequence variants as an artifact. Upon later analysis, TCR association rates were observed to vary by HLA locus, being highest for DRB1 and lowest for HLA-C.

The PCR ran on 60 Vbeta and 13 Jbeta primers. Profiling relied on immunoSEQ multiplex PCR, and the TCRdb table lists in-frame clones only, not all of them. Its listing shows tens of thousands of clones. The chain couples TRBV27 to TRBJ2-7; TRBD1 is taken as the D call from the table, unchecked against the DNA. The sample was PBMCs. The receptor was derived from a middle-aged man in good health and CMV-seronegative. The CDR3 protein is CASSSSGRGRQREQYF.